This paragraph covers one T cell receptor (beta chain) sequence. The antigen remains unidentified. This sample is part of a study of radiotherapy plus CTLA-4 blockade in lung cancer. Study-level information: An objective response was seen in around 17% of patients, and disease control in about 30%.

Assay: immunoSEQ multiplex PCR; the TCRdb copy retains only in-frame clones and omits some. This table holds more than 90,000 clones, about 77% found once. Study conclusions and caveats: Radiotherapy plus ipilimumab was followed by expansion in blood of tumor-derived TCR clones. Together with interferon-beta, which increased in serum after radiation, early dynamic changes in blood T cell clones were reportedly the best predictors of response.

V was cut by 5 bases and J by 0 bases, with 8 bases left in between. This CDR3 region has 14 residues. Germline CDR1 and CDR2: LNHDA and SQIVND (reference sequence). The chain links TRBV19 to TRBJ2-1; D might be TRBD2 (5 bases). Sequencing was performed on peripheral blood, taken from a patient treated with radiotherapy plus ipilimumab. This TCR derives from a human donor with non-small cell lung cancer who had a partial response to radiotherapy plus ipilimumab. Here the CDR3 reads CASSRGSSYNEQFF. The CDR3 nucleotides are TGTGCCAGTAGTCGGGGAAGCTCCTACAATGAGCAGTTCTTC.